This TCR beta chain was observed in a study of cytomegalovirus exposure and HLA in healthy donors. Study background: The 95 to 150 validation repertoires, a later analysis reported, used the same platform as the 600 to 700 first-cohort repertoires.

Trimming shortened V by 3 bases and J by 0 bases, and 12 bases separated the two germline ends. The CDR3 length is 15 residues. Germline V lookup: CDR1 LNHDA, CDR2 SQIVND (reference sequence). This clone appeared a few times. The donors belonged to the roughly 120-subject validation cohort, separate from the roughly 710-subject first cohort. Measured with immunoSEQ multiplex PCR; TCRdb has only the in-frame clones, and not every one. This sample has 150,000 to 200,000 clones, with roughly 80% found just once. This receptor was obtained from a woman younger than 30 in good health and CMV-seropositive. Sequencing input: PBMCs. This rearrangement joins TRBV19 to TRBJ2-7; tentative D call: TRBD1 (5 bases). The CDR3 here is CASSIQGSSSYEQYF. In DNA form, the CDR3 reads TGTGCCAGTAGTATTCAGGGCTCTAGCTCCTACGAGCAGTACTTC.